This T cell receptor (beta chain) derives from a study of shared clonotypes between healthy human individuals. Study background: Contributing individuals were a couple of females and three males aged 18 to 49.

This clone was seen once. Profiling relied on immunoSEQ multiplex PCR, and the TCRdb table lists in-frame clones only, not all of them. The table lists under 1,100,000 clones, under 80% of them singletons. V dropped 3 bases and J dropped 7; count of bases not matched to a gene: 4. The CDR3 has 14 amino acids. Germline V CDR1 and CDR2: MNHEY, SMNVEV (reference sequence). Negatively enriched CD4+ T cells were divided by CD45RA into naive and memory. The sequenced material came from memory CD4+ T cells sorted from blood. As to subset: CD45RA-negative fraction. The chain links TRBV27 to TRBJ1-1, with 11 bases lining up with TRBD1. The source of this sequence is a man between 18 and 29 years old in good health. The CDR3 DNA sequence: TGTGCCAGCAGTTTCACGGACAGGGGGCTTGAAGCTTTCTTT. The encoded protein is CASSFTDRGLEAFF.